One sample yielded the 8 T cell receptor beta chains listed below, sequenced in a study of a mutant IDH1 vaccine in newly diagnosed glioma (dated by TCRdb to the early 2020s). No antigens are known for them. The library was prepared using the immunoSEQ multiplex PCR assay. In TCRdb, the immuneACCESS table is reduced to in-frame sequences with V and J assigned. These tables do not hold every clone; where another copy was compared, an unresolved V gene accounts for under half, and the others remain unexplained. In all, the sample holds tens of thousands of clones, and 81% of those were seen once. The top ten constitute approximately 4.7% of the sample. Explained via the paper, the time point label denotes: week 35, safety follow-up. Each vaccine dose, consisting of 300 ug of a 20-mer mutant IDH1 peptide in Montanide, was administered subcutaneously with topical imiquimod. Sequenced material: PBMCs, taken from a glioma patient whose treatment included an IDH1 peptide vaccine. The receptors shown here come from a woman in her forties with glioma. Some clones in this sample may be carry-over from other donors' samples.

The V call is TRBV6-1, the J call TRBJ1-2, with a weak D call TRBD1 (5 bases). Germline V gene sequence: CDR1 MNHNS, CDR2 SASEGT. The CDR3 consists of 13 residues. Written as DNA, the CDR3 is TGTACAGGCGGATTAAATCGCGGGGTCGGCTACACCTTC. The encoded protein is CTGGLNRGVGYTF.

The chain recombines TRBV6-4 with TRBJ2-1; D perhaps matches TRBD2 (6 bases). The germline gives CDR1 MRHNA, CDR2 SNTAGT. The V end lost 3 bases, the J end lost 0 bases, and 9 bases lay between the germline ends. CDR3 length: 15 residues. In DNA form, the CDR3 reads TGTGCCAGCAGTGAGGGAGGTAACTCCTACAATGAGCAGTTCTTC. The encoded protein is CASSEGGNSYNEQFF.

The V gene is TRBV10-3, the J gene TRBJ1-5; 7 positions agree with TRBD1. The length of the CDR3 is 14 residues. With V trimmed by 10 bases and J by 4 bases, 10 bases remained unmatched. Germline V lookup: CDR1 ENHRY, CDR2 SYGVKD. CDR3: CATAPQGWNQPQHF. For the CDR3, the DNA is TGTGCCACCGCGCCACAGGGGTGGAATCAGCCCCAGCATTTT.

The V call is TRBV7-8, the J call TRBJ1-2, with no clear D. The CDR3 is 13 amino acids. The V end was cut by 1 base, the J end by 8 bases, with 11 bases between. From germline, CDR1 is SGHVS and CDR2 FQNEAQ. CDR3 amino acids: CASSLEWARGYTF. CDR3 in DNA: TGTGCCAGCAGCTTAGAGTGGGCCCGAGGCTACACCTTC.

V is TRBV2 and J is TRBJ1-2, with D uncertain. This CDR3 is built from 11 residues. Per germline, CDR1 SNHLY and CDR2 FYNNEI. Trimming left V 2 bases short and J 8 bases short, with 6 bases between. CDR3 loop: CASSEFRGYTF. In DNA form, the CDR3 reads TGTGCCAGCAGTGAATTCCGAGGCTACACCTTC.

V and J are TRBV30 and TRBJ1-2; 7 positions match TRBD1. Germline V lookup: CDR1 GTSNPN, CDR2 SVGIG (reference sequence). The CDR3 length is 14 residues. The J segment lost 4 bases and the V segment lost 3 bases, leaving 8 bases of the junction unmatched. The chain's CDR3 is CAWRTQGGSYGYTF. DNA of the CDR3: TGTGCCTGGAGAACCCAGGGGGGGTCCTATGGCTACACCTTC.

The V call is TRBV9, the J call TRBJ1-5, with D perhaps matching TRBD1 (6 bases). The CDR3 spans 15 residues. Germline V gene sequence: CDR1 SGDLS, CDR2 YYNGEE. Trimming took off 1 base at V and 4 bases at J, with 12 bases between the two ends. This CDR3 reads CASSVSQGWNQPQHF. CDR3 bases: TGTGCCAGCAGCGTAAGCCAGGGGTGGAATCAGCCCCAGCATTTT.

The chain combines TRBV4-1 with TRBJ2-1, with D unclear. The germline V gene has CDR1 MGHRA and CDR2 YSYEKL. Trimming removed 2 bases at V and 6 bases at J, with 5 bases between. The length of the CDR3 is 12 residues. CDR3 coding DNA: TGCGCCAGCAGCCAAAGTGTCAATGAGCAGTTCTTC. Translating gives CASSQSVNEQFF.